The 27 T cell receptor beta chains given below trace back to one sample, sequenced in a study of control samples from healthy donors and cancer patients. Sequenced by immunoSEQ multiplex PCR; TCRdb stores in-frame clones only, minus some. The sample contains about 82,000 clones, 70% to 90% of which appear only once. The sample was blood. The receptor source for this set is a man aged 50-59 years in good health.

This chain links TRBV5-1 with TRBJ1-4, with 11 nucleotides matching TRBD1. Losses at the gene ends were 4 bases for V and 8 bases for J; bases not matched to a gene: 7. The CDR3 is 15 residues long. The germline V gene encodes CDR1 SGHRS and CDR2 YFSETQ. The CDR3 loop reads CASSPGTGGEEKLFF. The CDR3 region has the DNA TGCGCCAGCAGCCCTGGGACAGGGGGAGAAGAAAAACTGTTTTTT.

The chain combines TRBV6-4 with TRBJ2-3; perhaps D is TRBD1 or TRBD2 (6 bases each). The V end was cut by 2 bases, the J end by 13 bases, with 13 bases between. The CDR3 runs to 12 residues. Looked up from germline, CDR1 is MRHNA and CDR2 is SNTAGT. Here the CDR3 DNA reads TGTGCCAGCAGTGACGGGGGGACACACAAGTATTTT. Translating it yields CASSDGGTHKYF.

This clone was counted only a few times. The chain's CDR3 is CASSWDGGHGYTF. CDR3 nucleotide sequence: TGTGCCAGCAGTTGGGACGGGGGCCATGGCTACACCTTC. This chain uses TRBV6-2 or TRBV6-3 with TRBJ1-2, with D tentatively TRBD1 (6 bases). The CDR3 extends over 13 amino acids. CDR1 and CDR2 (germline): MNHEY, SVGEGT. V was shortened by 4 bases and J by 6 bases, with 12 bases between the two germline ends.

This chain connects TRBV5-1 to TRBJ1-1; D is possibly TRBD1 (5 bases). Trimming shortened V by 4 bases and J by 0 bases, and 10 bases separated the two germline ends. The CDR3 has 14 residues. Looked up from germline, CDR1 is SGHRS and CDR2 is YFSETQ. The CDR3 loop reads CASSPGAMNTEAFF. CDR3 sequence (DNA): TGCGCCAGCAGCCCCGGGGCCATGAACACTGAAGCTTTCTTT. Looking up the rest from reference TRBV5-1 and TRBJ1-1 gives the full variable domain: KAGVTQTPRYLIKTRGQQVTLSCSPISGHRSVSWYQQTPGQGLQFLFEYFSETQRNKGNFPGRFSGRQFSNSRSEMNVSTLELGDSALYLCASSPGAMNTEAFFGQGTRLTVV.

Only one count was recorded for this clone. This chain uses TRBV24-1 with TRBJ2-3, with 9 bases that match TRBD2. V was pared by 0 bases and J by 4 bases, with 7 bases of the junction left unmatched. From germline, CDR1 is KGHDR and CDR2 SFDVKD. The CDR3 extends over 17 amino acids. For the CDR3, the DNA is TGTGCCACCAGTGATTTGTATGGCGGGGGGGCCGCAGATACGCAGTATTTT. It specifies CATSDLYGGGAADTQYF.

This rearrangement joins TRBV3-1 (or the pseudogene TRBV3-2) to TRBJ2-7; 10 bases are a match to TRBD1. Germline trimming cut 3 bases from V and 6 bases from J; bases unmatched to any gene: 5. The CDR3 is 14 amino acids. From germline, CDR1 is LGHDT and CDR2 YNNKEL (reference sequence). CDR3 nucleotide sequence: TGTGCCAGCAGCCACCGGGACAGGGGAACCGAGCAGTACTTC. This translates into CASSHRDRGTEQYF.

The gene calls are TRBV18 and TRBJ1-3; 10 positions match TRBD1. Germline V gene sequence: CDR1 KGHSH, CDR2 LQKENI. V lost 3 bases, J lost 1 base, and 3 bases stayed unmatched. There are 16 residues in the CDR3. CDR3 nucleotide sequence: TGTGCCAGCTCACCGGCGGGACAGGGGTCTGGAAACACCATATATTTT. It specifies CASSPAGQGSGNTIYF.

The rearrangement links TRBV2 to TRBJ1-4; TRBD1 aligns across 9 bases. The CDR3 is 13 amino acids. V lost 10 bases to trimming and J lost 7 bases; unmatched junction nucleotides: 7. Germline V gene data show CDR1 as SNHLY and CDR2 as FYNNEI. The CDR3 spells CATGRQGGEKLFF. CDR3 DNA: TGTGCCACCGGGAGACAGGGGGGTGAAAAACTGTTTTTT. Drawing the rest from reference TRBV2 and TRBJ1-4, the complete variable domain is EPEVTQTPSHQVTQMGQEVILRCVPISNHLYFYWYRQILGQKVEFLVSFYNNEISEKSEIFDDQFSVERPDGSNFTLKIRSTKLEDSAMYFCATGRQGGEKLFFGSGTQLSVL.

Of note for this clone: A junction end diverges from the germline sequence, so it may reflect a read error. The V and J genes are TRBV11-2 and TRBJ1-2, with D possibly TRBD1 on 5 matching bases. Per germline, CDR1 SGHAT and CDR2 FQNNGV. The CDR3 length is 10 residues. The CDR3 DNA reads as TGTGCCAGCAGCCCTGGGAGGGGCGCCTTC. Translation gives CASSPGRGAF.

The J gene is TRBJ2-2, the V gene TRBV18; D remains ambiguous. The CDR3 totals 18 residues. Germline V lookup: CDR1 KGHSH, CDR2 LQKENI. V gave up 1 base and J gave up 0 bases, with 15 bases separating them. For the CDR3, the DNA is TGTGCCAGCTCACCACAGGCAAGACCGGTTTCGAACACCGGGGAGCTGTTTTTT. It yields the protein CASSPQARPVSNTGELFF. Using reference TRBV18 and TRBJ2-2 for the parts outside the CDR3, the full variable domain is NAGVMQNPRHLVRRRGQEARLRCSPMKGHSHVYWYRQLPEEGLKFMVYLQKENIIDESGMPKERFSAEFPKEGPSILRIQQVVRGDSAAYFCASSPQARPVSNTGELFFGEGSRLTVL.

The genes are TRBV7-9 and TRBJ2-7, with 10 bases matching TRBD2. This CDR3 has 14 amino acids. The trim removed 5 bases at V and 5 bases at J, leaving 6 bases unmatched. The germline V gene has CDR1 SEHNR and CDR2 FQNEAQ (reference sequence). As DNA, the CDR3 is TGTGCCAGCAGCCTCCTAGCGGGAGCGAACGAGCAGTACTTC. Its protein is CASSLLAGANEQYF.

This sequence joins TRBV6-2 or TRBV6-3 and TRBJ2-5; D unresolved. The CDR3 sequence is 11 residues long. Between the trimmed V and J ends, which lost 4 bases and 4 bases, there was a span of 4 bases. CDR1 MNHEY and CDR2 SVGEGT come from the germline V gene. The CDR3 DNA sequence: TGTGCCAGCAGTTGGGGAGAGACCCAGTACTTC. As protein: CASSWGETQYF.

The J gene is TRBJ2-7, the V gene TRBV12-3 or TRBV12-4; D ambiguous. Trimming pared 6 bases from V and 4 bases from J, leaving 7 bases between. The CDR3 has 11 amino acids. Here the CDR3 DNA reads TGTGCCAGCAGCCTGGGTTACGAGCAGTACTTC. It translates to CASSLGYEQYF.

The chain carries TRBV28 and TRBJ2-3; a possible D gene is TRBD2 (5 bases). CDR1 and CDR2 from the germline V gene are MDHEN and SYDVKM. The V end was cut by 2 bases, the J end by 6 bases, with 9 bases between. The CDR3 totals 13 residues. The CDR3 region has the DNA TGTGCCAGCAGTTTACCTTCGGGGGATACGCAGTATTTT. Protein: CASSLPSGDTQYF.

Here the CDR3 DNA reads TGTGCCATCAGGACCGGGACAGAAGACACCGGGGAGCTGTTTTTT. It encodes CAIRTGTEDTGELFF. The chain recombines TRBV10-3 with TRBJ2-2; 7 bases align to TRBD1. The CDR3 consists of 15 residues. Germline CDR1 and CDR2: ENHRY and SYGVKD. V dropped 6 bases and J dropped 3; count of bases not matched to a gene: 7.

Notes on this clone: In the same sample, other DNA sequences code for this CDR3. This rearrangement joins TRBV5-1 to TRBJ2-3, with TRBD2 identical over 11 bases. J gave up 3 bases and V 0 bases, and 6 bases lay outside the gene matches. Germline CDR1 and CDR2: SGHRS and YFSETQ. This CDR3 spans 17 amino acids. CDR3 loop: CASSLGVAGGLTDTQYF. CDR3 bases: TGCGCCAGCAGCTTGGGAGTAGCGGGGGGGTTGACAGATACGCAGTATTTT.

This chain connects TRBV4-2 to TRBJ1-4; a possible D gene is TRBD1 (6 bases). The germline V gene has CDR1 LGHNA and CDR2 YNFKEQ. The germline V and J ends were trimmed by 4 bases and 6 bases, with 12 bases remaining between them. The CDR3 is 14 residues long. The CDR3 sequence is CASSLQGGDEKLFF. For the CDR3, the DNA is TGTGCCAGCAGCCTACAGGGTGGTGATGAAAAACTGTTTTTT.

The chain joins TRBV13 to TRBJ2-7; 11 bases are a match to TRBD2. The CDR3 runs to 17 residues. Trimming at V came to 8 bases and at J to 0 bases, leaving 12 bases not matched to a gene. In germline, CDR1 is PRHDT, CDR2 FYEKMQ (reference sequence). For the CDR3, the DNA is TGTGCCAGCGCCGATAGCGGGAGGGTTACGGGCTCCTACGAGCAGTACTTC. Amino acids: CASADSGRVTGSYEQYF.

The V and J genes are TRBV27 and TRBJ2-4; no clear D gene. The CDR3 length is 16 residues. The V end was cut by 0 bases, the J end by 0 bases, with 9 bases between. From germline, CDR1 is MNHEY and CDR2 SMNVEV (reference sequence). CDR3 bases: TGTGCCAGCAGTTTATCCTGGGTGTTAGCCAAAAACATTCAGTACTTC. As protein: CASSLSWVLAKNIQYF.

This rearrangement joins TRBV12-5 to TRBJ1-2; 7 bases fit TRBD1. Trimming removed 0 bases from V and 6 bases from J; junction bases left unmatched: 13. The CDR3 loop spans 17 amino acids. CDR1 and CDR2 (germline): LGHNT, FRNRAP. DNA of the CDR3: TGTGCTAGTGGTTTGGTACAGGGGACTATAAGCGATCATGGCTACACCTTC. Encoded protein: CASGLVQGTISDHGYTF.

DNA for the CDR3: TGTGCCAGCAGCTTTTCCTTCGGGCGGTCTGAAGCTTTCTTT. Protein sequence: CASSFSFGRSEAFF. The genes are TRBV5-5 and TRBJ1-1; D call uncertain. CDR3 length: 14 residues. Per germline, CDR1 SGHKS and CDR2 YYEKEE (reference sequence). Trimming took 2 bases from V and 6 from J, leaving 14 bases between them.

The CDR3 spells CASSQGAGASYGYTF. As DNA, the CDR3 is TGCGCCAGCAGCCAGGGGGCCGGGGCTAGCTATGGCTACACCTTC. The rearrangement links TRBV4-3 to TRBJ1-2; D is possibly TRBD1 (6 bases). The V and J ends lost 3 bases and 4 bases respectively, with 15 bases between them. Germline CDR1 reads LGHNA; CDR2 reads YSLEER. This CDR3 is 15 amino acids long.

The DNA for the CDR3 is TGCGCCAGCAGCCAAGATCGACAGGGCCTCCAAGAGACCCAGTACTTC. Residues: CASSQDRQGLQETQYF. The chain is built from TRBV4-1 and TRBJ2-5; 7 nucleotides agree with TRBD1. Germline CDR1 and CDR2: MGHRA and YSYEKL. The V gene end was trimmed by 0 bases and the J gene end by 1 base; junction bases not matched to a gene: 5. This CDR3 spans 16 amino acids.

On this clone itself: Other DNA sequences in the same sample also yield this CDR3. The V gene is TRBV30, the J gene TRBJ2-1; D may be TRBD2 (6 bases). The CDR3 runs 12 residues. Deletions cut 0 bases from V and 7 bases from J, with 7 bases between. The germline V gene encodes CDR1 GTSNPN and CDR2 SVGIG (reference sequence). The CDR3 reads CAWSVRGNEQFF. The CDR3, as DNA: TGTGCCTGGAGTGTGCGGGGTAATGAGCAGTTCTTC.

CDR3 DNA: TGCGCCAGCAGCCAGACAGGGGAGGCTGAAGCTTTCTTT. It yields the protein CASSQTGEAEAFF. The V and J genes are TRBV4-3 and TRBJ1-1, with 8 bases matching TRBD1. The length of the CDR3 is 13 residues. Germline lookup yields CDR1 LGHNA and CDR2 YSLEER. V lost 3 bases, J lost 6 bases, and 3 bases stayed unmatched.

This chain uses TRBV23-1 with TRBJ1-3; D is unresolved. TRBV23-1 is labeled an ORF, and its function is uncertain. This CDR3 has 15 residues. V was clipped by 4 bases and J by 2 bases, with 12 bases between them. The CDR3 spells CASSPCRAAGNTIYF. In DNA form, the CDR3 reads TGCGCCAGCAGTCCCTGTCGGGCCGCTGGAAACACCATATATTTT.

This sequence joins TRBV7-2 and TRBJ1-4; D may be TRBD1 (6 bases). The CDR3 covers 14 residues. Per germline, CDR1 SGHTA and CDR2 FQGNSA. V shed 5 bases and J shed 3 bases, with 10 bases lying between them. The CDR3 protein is CASSRQAANEKLFF. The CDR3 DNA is TGTGCCAGCAGCAGACAGGCTGCTAATGAAAAACTGTTTTTT.